The 19 T cell receptor beta chains below all came from one sample that was sequenced in a study of shared clonotypes between healthy human individuals. Assay: immunoSEQ multiplex PCR; the TCRdb copy retains only in-frame clones and omits some. This table holds about half a million clones, roughly three quarters found once. Material: PBMCs. These receptors originate from a woman in her forties in good health. Some clones in this sample may be carry-over from other donors' samples.

The chain links TRBV2 to TRBJ2-1, with TRBD2 identical over 11 bases. V shed 4 bases and J 1 base; nucleotides not matched to a gene: 3. The CDR3 length is 16 residues. In germline, CDR1 is SNHLY, CDR2 FYNNEI. For the CDR3, the DNA is TGTGCCAGCAGTGTTCGGACTAGCGGGTCCTACAATGAGCAGTTCTTC. It is translated as CASSVRTSGSYNEQFF.

The sample holds a few counts of this clone. The genes are TRBV29-1 and TRBJ2-1; the D gene could be TRBD1 or TRBD2 (8 bases each). The CDR3 totals 17 residues. The germline gives CDR1 SQVTM, CDR2 ANQGSEA. Deletions cut 2 bases from V and 5 bases from J, with 22 bases between. CDR3 amino acids: CSVEWGPSGGQDNEQFF. Written as DNA, the CDR3 is TGCAGCGTTGAATGGGGTCCGAGCGGGGGACAGGACAATGAGCAGTTCTTC.

The chain has TRBV15 and TRBJ1-2; TRBD1 might be the D (6 bases). V was cut by 0 bases and J by 6 bases, with 14 bases left in between. The V gene's germline CDR1 is LNHNV and CDR2 YYDKDF (reference sequence). This CDR3 comprises 15 residues. The CDR3 sequence is CATSRDVRAGDGYTF. CDR3 coding DNA: TGTGCCACCAGCAGAGACGTACGGGCAGGGGATGGCTACACCTTC.

The V and J genes are TRBV5-1 and TRBJ1-1; possible D gene TRBD1, 5 bases. Germline assignment: CDR1 SGHRS and CDR2 YFSETQ. Trimming pared 3 bases from V and 2 bases from J, leaving 17 bases between. CDR3 length equals 16 residues. As DNA, the CDR3 is TGCGCCAGCAGCTCCCCCGAGGGGAACACAAACACTGAAGCTTTCTTT. Encoded protein: CASSSPEGNTNTEAFF.

The J gene is TRBJ2-3, the V gene TRBV23-1, with TRBD1 as a possible D gene (5 bases). TRBV23-1 belongs to the ORF category, with a function that is uncertain. The CDR3 extends over 13 amino acids. V gave up 4 bases and J gave up 2 bases, with 7 bases separating them. DNA for the CDR3: TGCGCCAGCAGTCGGGGCAACACAGATACGCAGTATTTT. It specifies CASSRGNTDTQYF.

The chain joins TRBV14 to TRBJ2-2; D uncertain. CDR3 length: 16 residues. In germline, CDR1 is SGHDN, CDR2 FVKESK. With 1 base removed from V and 0 bases from J, the gap between germline ends came to 9 bases. CDR3 loop: CASSQGLAANTGELFF. The CDR3 nucleotides read TGTGCCAGCAGCCAAGGTCTCGCGGCGAACACCGGGGAGCTGTTTTTT.

V gene TRBV7-2 combines with J gene TRBJ1-1; D is uncertain. Germline lookup yields CDR1 SGHTA and CDR2 FQGNSA. The CDR3 sequence is 13 residues long. Trimming shortened V by 4 bases and J by 3 bases, and 9 bases separated the two germline ends. Here the CDR3 reads CASSSQQDTEAFF. DNA of the CDR3: TGTGCCAGCAGCTCTCAACAAGACACTGAAGCTTTCTTT.

The V and J genes are TRBV28 and TRBJ1-1; TRBD1 is a possible D gene (6 bases). Germline CDR1 reads MDHEN; CDR2 reads SYDVKM. This CDR3 region has 15 residues. Trimming stripped 1 base from V and 8 bases from J, with 17 bases between. The CDR3 spells CASSLSGGLGTEAFF. The CDR3 DNA reads TGTGCCAGCAGTTTATCCGGGGGCCTGGGGACCGAAGCTTTCTTT.

J is TRBJ1-5 and V is TRBV6-1; D unresolved. V was pared by 2 bases and J by 0 bases, with 11 bases between. The CDR3 consists of 16 residues. CDR1 and CDR2 (germline): MNHNS, SASEGT. CDR3 DNA: TGTGCCAGCAGTGAAAATGTAGTCTCTAGCAATCAGCCCCAGCATTTT. Its translation: CASSENVVSSNQPQHF.

This clone was seen more than once but under ten times. The chain recombines TRBV19 with TRBJ2-2; D may be TRBD1 or TRBD2 (6 bases each). Trimming left V 7 bases short and J 6 bases short, with 18 bases between. Germline V gene sequence: CDR1 LNHDA, CDR2 SQIVND (reference sequence). This CDR3 is built from 15 residues. Here the CDR3 DNA reads TGTGCCAGTACCATGAAGGGGGGTCCCCCCGGGGAGCTGTTTTTT. It specifies CASTMKGGPPGELFF.

J is TRBJ2-7 and V is TRBV2; D is possibly TRBD1 or TRBD2 (5 bases each). CDR3 length: 14 residues. V was pared by 2 bases and J by 3 bases, with 11 bases between. CDR1 is SNHLY, CDR2 FYNNEI, per germline. The CDR3 DNA follows: TGTGCCAGCAGTGAATTTGGGGGTTACTACGAGCAGTACTTC. It encodes CASSEFGGYYEQYF. The complete variable domain, with remaining parts taken from reference TRBV2 and TRBJ2-7, reads EPEVTQTPSHQVTQMGQEVILRCVPISNHLYFYWYRQILGQKVEFLVSFYNNEISEKSEIFDDQFSVERPDGSNFTLKIRSTKLEDSAMYFCASSEFGGYYEQYFGPGTRLTVT.

The CDR3 region is CSVEGQEVDEQYF. Here the CDR3 DNA reads TGCAGCGTAGAGGGGCAGGAGGTCGACGAGCAGTACTTC. The rearrangement links TRBV29-1 to TRBJ2-7; D possibly uses TRBD1 or TRBD2 (5 bases each). Looked up from germline, CDR1 is SQVTM and CDR2 is ANQGSEA. This CDR3 comprises 13 residues. V dropped 6 bases and J dropped 5 bases, with 17 bases sitting between them.

The CDR3 nucleotides are TGTGCCAGCAGCCGGTCGGGGGACAGCGCTTCCTACGAGCAGTACTTC. Residues: CASSRSGDSASYEQYF. The gene calls are TRBV5-5 and TRBJ2-7, with D possibly matching TRBD1 (7 bases). Germline loops: CDR1 SGHKS, CDR2 YYEKEE (reference sequence). This CDR3 comprises 16 residues. The V gene lost 4 bases and the J gene lost 1 base, with 18 bases spanning the gap.

J is TRBJ2-5 and V is TRBV9, with 7 bases lining up with TRBD2. Germline V gene sequence: CDR1 SGDLS, CDR2 YYNGEE. V lost 2 bases and J lost 5; bases outside the gene matches: 3. There are 13 residues in the CDR3. The DNA of the CDR3 is TGTGCCAGCAGCGTCGGTAGCGGGGAGACCCAGTACTTC. This codes for CASSVGSGETQYF.

The chain recombines TRBV18 with TRBJ2-2; TRBD1 is a possible D gene (6 bases). Trimming took 2 bases from V and 7 from J, leaving 11 bases between them. Germline CDR1 and CDR2: KGHSH and LQKENI. CDR3 length: 14 residues. CDR3 nucleotides: TGTGCCAGCTCACCAAAACAGGGCGACGGGGAGCTGTTTTTT. Its translation: CASSPKQGDGELFF.

This chain uses TRBV28 with TRBJ2-1, with D hard to call. Trimming took off 1 base at V and 4 bases at J, with 11 bases between the two ends. The CDR3 length is 15 residues. CDR1 MDHEN and CDR2 SYDVKM come from the germline V gene. CDR3 region: CASSLLALRYNEQFF. As DNA, the CDR3 is TGTGCCAGCAGTTTATTAGCCCTTCGGTACAATGAGCAGTTCTTC.

The V call is TRBV25-1, the J call TRBJ2-3, with TRBD2 as a possible D gene (5 bases). Germline CDR1 reads MGHDK; CDR2 reads SYGVNS. The CDR3 consists of 15 residues. V was shortened by 3 bases and J by 0 bases, with 10 bases between the two germline ends. The CDR3 DNA reads as TGTGCCAGCAGTGATTCGGGAAGGAGCACAGATACGCAGTATTTT. Translating gives CASSDSGRSTDTQYF.

The chain employs TRBV28 and TRBJ1-3; the match to TRBD1 covers 7 bases. The trim removed 6 bases at V and 2 bases at J, leaving 4 bases unmatched. Per germline, CDR1 MDHEN and CDR2 SYDVKM. The CDR3 length is 14 residues. The CDR3 coding sequence is TGTGCCAGCAGGACTACAGGGGCTGGAAACACCATATATTTT. This sequence encodes CASRTTGAGNTIYF.

The V call is TRBV5-4, the J call TRBJ2-1; D unresolved. Trimming cost V 1 base and J 13 bases, with 18 bases left between them. Per the germline V gene, CDR1 is SGHNT and CDR2 is YYREEE (reference sequence). This CDR3 region has 14 residues. The CDR3 DNA reads TGTGCCAGCAGCTTGCCGGTGGTAGGCTCCCGTCAGTTCTTC. Translated, it gives CASSLPVVGSRQFF.